Shown below are 22 T cell receptor beta chains from a single sample sequenced in a study of early T cells in non-severe SARS-CoV-2 infection. From the 5' RACE reads, TCRdb called clonotypes with MiXCR, one entry per CDR3 protein. The repertoire holds roughly 46,000 distinct CDR3 sequences, with 5.4% as singletons. The sequencing here drew on whole blood, taken at baseline. These receptors all come from an adult who was a healthcare worker with PCR-confirmed SARS-CoV-2 infection or an uninfected control (not recorded which).

The table lists this clonotype with many counts. This chain joins TRBV29-1 and TRBJ1-3, with 8 bases lining up with TRBD1. Per germline, CDR1 SQVTM and CDR2 ANQGSEA. After removal of 5 bases from V and 3 bases from J, the junction contained 3 bases not matched to a gene. The CDR3 is 13 amino acids. The CDR3 coding sequence is TGCAGCGTTTCGACAGGGGTTGGAAACACCATATATTTT. Its protein product is CSVSTGVGNTIYF.

This clonotype was observed many times. A clone one base away is much larger, so this may be a read error. The chain has TRBV6-6 and TRBJ2-3; TRBD2 matches 7 bases. V dropped 0 bases and J dropped 0; count of bases not matched to a gene: 0. CDR3 length equals 15 residues. CDR1 MNHNY and CDR2 SVGAGI come from the germline V gene (reference sequence). In DNA form, the CDR3 reads TGTGCCAGCAGTTACTCTAGCGGGAGCACAGATACGCAGTATTTT. It is translated as CASSYSSGSTDTQYF.

This clonotype was picked up a small number of times. The V call is TRBV6-1, the J call TRBJ1-2; perhaps TRBD1 as D (5 bases). The CDR3 consists of 14 residues. The V gene's germline CDR1 is MNHNS and CDR2 SASEGT. Deletions cut 4 bases from V and 2 bases from J, with 11 bases between. The CDR3 region is CASSVNRINYGYTF. The CDR3 DNA reads TGTGCCAGCAGTGTAAACAGGATCAACTATGGCTACACCTTC.

This clonotype occurred a few times. This chain joins TRBV6-4 and TRBJ2-1; D may be TRBD2 (6 bases). V was shortened by 3 bases and J by 5 bases, with 11 bases between the two germline ends. This CDR3 contains 14 residues. Germline CDR1 and CDR2: MRHNA and SNTAGT. CDR3 DNA: TGTGCCAGCAGTGAACTAGCAAAAAACAATGAGCAGTTCTTC. This sequence encodes CASSELAKNNEQFF.

There are many counts of this clonotype. This chain links TRBV27 with TRBJ2-7; D perhaps matches TRBD1 (6 bases). Germline values: CDR1 MNHEY, CDR2 SMNVEV (reference sequence). V lost 10 bases and J lost 6, with 16 bases in between. The CDR3 is 12 amino acids. CDR3 sequence (DNA): TGTGCCACACACACAGGGCGTAGCGAGCAGTACTTC. This encodes CATHTGRSEQYF.

This clonotype was counted ten times or more. The J gene is TRBJ1-4, the V gene TRBV4-1, with D perhaps matching TRBD1 (6 bases). The CDR3 is 15 amino acids. Per germline, CDR1 MGHRA and CDR2 YSYEKL. Trimming left V 0 bases short and J 8 bases short, with 13 bases between. CDR3 coding DNA: TGCGCCAGCAGCCAAGATCTACAGGGATGGGAAAAACTGTTTTTT. Translation gives CASSQDLQGWEKLFF.

Points on this clonotype: A read error is possible here, since a much larger clone lies one base away. The chain recombines TRBV6-2 or TRBV6-3 with TRBJ1-1; D unresolved. Trimming cost V 7 bases and J 9 bases, with 12 bases left between them. This CDR3 is 11 amino acids long. Germline lookup yields CDR1 MNHEY and CDR2 SVGEGT. CDR3: CASNKANQAFF. The CDR3 DNA is TGTGCCAGCAACAAAGCCAACCAAGCTTTCTTT.

In this sample, this clonotype turned up a few times. The chain has TRBV19 and TRBJ1-5, with 7 bases fitting TRBD1. Per the germline V gene, CDR1 is LNHDA and CDR2 is SQIVND (reference sequence). The CDR3 totals 14 residues. V shed 5 bases and J 7 bases; nucleotides not matched to a gene: 8. DNA for the CDR3: TGTGCCAGTAGTGGAGGGGGCGCGGACCAGCCCCAGCATTTT. It yields the protein CASSGGGADQPQHF.

This clonotype was found many times. The V and J genes are TRBV29-1 and TRBJ1-1; possible D gene TRBD1, 6 bases. Germline V gene sequence: CDR1 SQVTM, CDR2 ANQGSEA. The CDR3 has 13 residues. The germline V and J ends were trimmed by 7 bases and 4 bases, with 16 bases remaining between them. In nucleotides, the CDR3 is TGCAGCGCCGTAGGGGGGCCGTTCACTGAAGCTTTCTTT. The encoded protein is CSAVGGPFTEAFF.

CDR3 in DNA: TGTGCCAGCAGTCCAAGGGTTCGGGGAGGACCAGATACGCAGTATTTT. Translation: CASSPRVRGGPDTQYF. V is TRBV27 and J is TRBJ2-3, with D maybe TRBD2 (6 bases). The germline V gene encodes CDR1 MNHEY and CDR2 SMNVEV (reference sequence). The CDR3 is 16 residues long. V lost 5 bases to trimming and J lost 4 bases, with 19 bases between them.

This clonotype was seen a few times. The rearrangement joins TRBV29-1 to TRBJ2-3; no clear D gene. CDR3 length: 12 residues. V was cut by 7 bases and J by 4 bases, with 12 bases left in between. CDR1 and CDR2 from the germline V gene are SQVTM and ANQGSEA. Here the CDR3 reads CSARPLSDTQYF. For the CDR3, the DNA is TGCAGCGCCCGCCCCCTTTCAGATACGCAGTATTTT.

This clonotype was counted at least ten times. V and J are TRBV10-3 and TRBJ1-3; no definite D call. The V and J ends lost 3 bases and 2 bases respectively, with 8 bases between them. Germline values: CDR1 ENHRY, CDR2 SYGVKD. The length of the CDR3 is 14 residues. This chain's CDR3 is CAISDPRTGNTIYF. The CDR3, as DNA: TGTGCCATCAGTGACCCTCGCACTGGAAACACCATATATTTT.

This clonotype showed up many times. The chain has TRBV30 and TRBJ2-1, with 10 bases lining up with TRBD2. V lost 0 bases to trimming and J lost 3 bases; unmatched junction nucleotides: 5. The CDR3 runs to 16 residues. Germline V lookup: CDR1 GTSNPN, CDR2 SVGIG (reference sequence). The CDR3 here is CAWSVGSSGSYNEQFF. The CDR3 DNA sequence: TGTGCCTGGAGTGTAGGCTCTAGCGGGAGCTACAATGAGCAGTTCTTC.

This clonotype was recorded many times. This chain joins TRBV18 and TRBJ2-1; D ambiguous. The ends were cut back, 4 bases at V and 0 bases at J, with 13 bases in the middle. CDR3 length equals 16 residues. In germline, CDR1 is KGHSH, CDR2 LQKENI. The CDR3 sequence: CASSLDTTVSYNEQFF. In nucleotides, the CDR3 is TGTGCCAGCTCACTTGACACTACAGTCTCCTACAATGAGCAGTTCTTC.

The chain recombines TRBV5-1 with TRBJ2-6; D possibly corresponds to TRBD1 (5 bases). Per the germline V gene, CDR1 is SGHRS and CDR2 is YFSETQ. The CDR3 is made up of 17 amino acids. Trimming stripped 4 bases from V and 0 bases from J, with 14 bases between. The CDR3 nucleotides read TGCGCCAGCAGCCCTACCTTCCAGGGCTCTGGGGCCAACGTCCTGACTTTC. Encoded protein: CASSPTFQGSGANVLTF.

In its sample, this clonotype was seen many times. The V gene is TRBV12-3 or TRBV12-4, the J gene TRBJ1-1; weak D call: TRBD1 (6 bases). CDR3 length equals 12 residues. The V end lost 3 bases, the J end lost 6 bases, and 8 bases lay between the germline ends. The CDR3 nucleotides are TGTGCCAGCAGTTTGGGGGCTCCTGAAGCTTTCTTT. Residues: CASSLGAPEAFF.

This clonotype was found a few times. The chain carries TRBV11-2 and TRBJ2-3; a possible D gene is TRBD1 (5 bases). Looked up from germline, CDR1 is SGHAT and CDR2 is FQNNGV. The CDR3 length is 13 residues. Trimming took off 3 bases at V and 3 bases at J, with 7 bases between the two ends. In DNA, the CDR3 is TGTGCCAGCAGCTTTCAGGGAACAGATACGCAGTATTTT. It encodes CASSFQGTDTQYF.

The chain recombines TRBV20-1 with TRBJ1-1; D is ambiguous. The CDR3 covers 11 residues. Trimming cost V 6 bases and J 0 bases, with 5 bases left between them. CDR1 is DFQATT, CDR2 SNEGSKA, per germline (reference sequence). The CDR3 loop is CSAVLNTEAFF. The CDR3 bases are TGCAGTGCCGTTTTGAACACTGAAGCTTTCTTT.

This clonotype occurred many times. The J gene is TRBJ2-1, the V gene TRBV12-3 or TRBV12-4, with 10 bases lining up with TRBD2. This CDR3 region has 16 residues. Unmatched junction bases numbered 9, after V lost 4 bases and J lost 6 bases. This CDR3 is CASSSPAGGPINEQFF. The CDR3 coding sequence is TGTGCCAGCAGTTCTCCAGCGGGAGGGCCCATCAATGAGCAGTTCTTC.

The chain carries TRBV12-3 or TRBV12-4 and TRBJ2-3; D is ambiguous. Trimming took 2 bases from V and 2 from J, leaving 8 bases between them. The CDR3 has 14 amino acids. Written as DNA, the CDR3 is TGTGCCAGCAGTTTAAGGAGATCCACAGATACGCAGTATTTT. It specifies CASSLRRSTDTQYF.

This clonotype occurred many times. The rearrangement uses TRBV11-2 and TRBJ2-1; the D is unclear. This CDR3 is built from 13 residues. CDR1 is SGHAT and CDR2 is FQNNGV in the germline V gene. V was shortened by 0 bases and J by 5 bases, with 5 bases between the two germline ends. The CDR3 spells CASSLERHNEQFF. The CDR3 coding sequence is TGTGCCAGCAGCTTAGAACGCCACAATGAGCAGTTCTTC.

This clonotype showed up many times. The V gene is TRBV6-6, the J gene TRBJ2-1, with TRBD2 identical over 10 bases. Trimming at V came to 5 bases and at J to 7 bases, leaving 20 bases not matched to a gene. In germline, CDR1 is MNHNY, CDR2 SVGAGI (reference sequence). The CDR3 is 19 residues long. Here the CDR3 reads CASSLGTSDAKSIPNEQFF. In DNA form, the CDR3 reads TGTGCCAGCAGTCTTGGGACTAGCGATGCCAAATCGATCCCTAATGAGCAGTTCTTC.